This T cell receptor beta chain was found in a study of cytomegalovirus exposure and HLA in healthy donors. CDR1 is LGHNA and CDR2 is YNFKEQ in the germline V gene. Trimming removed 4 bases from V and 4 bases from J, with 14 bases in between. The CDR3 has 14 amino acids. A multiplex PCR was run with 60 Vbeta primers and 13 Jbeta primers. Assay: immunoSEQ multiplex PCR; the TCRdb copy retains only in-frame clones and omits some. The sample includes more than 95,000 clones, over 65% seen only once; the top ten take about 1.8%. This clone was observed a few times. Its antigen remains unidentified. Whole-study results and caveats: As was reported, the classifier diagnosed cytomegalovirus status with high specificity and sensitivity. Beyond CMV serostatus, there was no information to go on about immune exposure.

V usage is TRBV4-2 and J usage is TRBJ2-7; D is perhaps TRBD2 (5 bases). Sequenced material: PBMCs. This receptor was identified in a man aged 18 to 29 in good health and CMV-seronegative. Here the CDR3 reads CASSPLDGKYEQYF. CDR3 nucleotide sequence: TGTGCCAGCAGCCCGCTAGACGGGAAGTACGAGCAGTACTTC.